A selection of T cell receptor beta chains follows, all from one sample in a study of T cell changes during pregnancy in multiple sclerosis. Profiled with immunoSEQ multiplex PCR; TCRdb holds only in-frame clones, not every one. The table lists approximately 130,000 clones, about 95% of them singletons. Here the sequenced sample was peripheral blood, taken after pregnancy. All receptors derive from a female donor with multiple sclerosis, enrolled in a pregnancy study. Both conserved end residues are part of each CDR3. A D gene is named only where the DNA matches it firmly. Clone sizes are given selectively: once, few, many, or a class where the clone is expanded.

>once|-|TRBJ1-3|TRBV19
CASSVIGQRLSGNTIYF
TGTGCCAGTAGCGTAATCGGACAGCGCCTCTCTGGAAACACCATATATTTT
>-|TRBD1|TRBJ1-2|TRBV6-1
CASSEASTGGLRYGYTF
TGTGCCAGCAGTGAAGCCTCGACAGGGGGCCTTCGCTATGGCTACACCTTC
>-|TRBD1|TRBJ2-5|TRBV6-5
CASSYGTAKETQYF
TGTGCCAGCAGTTACGGGACAGCCAAAGAGACCCAGTACTTC
>-|TRBD1|TRBJ2-4|TRBV27
CASSLAGRGQKAKNIQYF
TGTGCCAGCAGTTTAGCTGGAAGGGGACAGAAGGCCAAAAACATTCAGTACTTC
>-|-|TRBJ2-5|TRBV5-1
CASRREETQYF
TGCGCCAGCAGAAGGGAGGAGACCCAGTACTTC
>-|TRBD1|TRBJ1-4|TRBV30
CAWRLGQGALGEKLFF
TGTGCCTGGCGACTAGGGCAGGGGGCGCTTGGAGAAAAACTGTTTTTT
>once|TRBD1|TRBJ2-5|TRBV19
CASSPTRDRGGETQYF
TGTGCCAGTAGTCCTACCCGGGACAGGGGAGGAGAGACCCAGTACTTC
>-|TRBD1|TRBJ2-7|TRBV19
CASSIQGASSYEQYF
TGTGCCAGTAGTATACAGGGGGCGAGCTCCTACGAGCAGTACTTC
>-|-|TRBJ1-2|TRBV7-2
CASSFGEEGYGYTF
TGTGCCAGCAGCTTCGGTGAGGAAGGCTATGGCTACACCTTC
>-|-|TRBJ1-2|TRBV27
CASSLSPGWVLGYTF
TGTGCCAGCAGTTTATCCCCCGGGTGGGTACTTGGCTACACCTTC
>-|TRBD2|TRBJ2-7|TRBV5-4
CASSSGLAFEQYF
TGTGCCAGCAGCTCGGGACTAGCGTTCGAGCAGTACTTC
>-|-|TRBJ2-7|TRBV6-1
CASKRDSTYEQYF
TGTGCCAGCAAACGGGACTCTACCTACGAGCAGTACTTC
>once|TRBD1|TRBJ2-1|TRBV5-1
CASSLEGALGDEQFF
TGCGCCAGCAGCTTGGAGGGGGCACTTGGAGATGAGCAGTTCTTC
>-|-|TRBJ2-3|TRBV27
CASRVAASTDTQYF
TGTGCCAGCCGTGTAGCGGCTAGCACAGATACGCAGTATTTT
>-|-|TRBJ1-4|TRBV5-6
CASSLGEGPATNEKLFF
TGTGCCAGCAGCTTGGGGGAGGGCCCGGCAACTAATGAAAAACTGTTTTTT
>-|-|TRBJ1-1|TRBV28
CASSFLAGRTEAFF
-
>-|TRBD1|TRBJ1-4|TRBV5-1
CASSLTGPRWSEKLFF
TGCGCCAGCAGCCTGACAGGGCCCCGGTGGAGCGAAAAACTGTTTTTT
>once|TRBD1|TRBJ2-7|TRBV6-5
CASRGDRGPYEQYF
TGTGCCAGCAGGGGGGACAGGGGGCCCTACGAGCAGTACTTC
>-|-|TRBJ2-3|TRBV28
CASSLGPASTDTQYF
TGTGCCAGCAGTTTAGGGCCGGCTAGCACAGATACGCAGTATTTT
>once|-|TRBJ2-7|TRBV15
CATSTRAYYEQYF
TGTGCCACCAGCACCAGGGCGTACTACGAGCAGTACTTC
>-|-|TRBJ1-5|TRBV30
CAWSGDSYQPQHF
TGTGCCTGGAGTGGGGACTCTTACCAGCCCCAGCATTTT
>-|TRBD1|TRBJ2-7|TRBV4-3
CASSQGSGTAYPYEQYF
TGCGCCAGCAGCCAAGGATCCGGGACAGCGTACCCCTACGAGCAGTACTTC
>once|-|TRBJ2-7|TRBV7-2
CASSLDPASSYEQYF
TGTGCCAGCAGCTTAGATCCGGCTAGCTCCTACGAGCAGTACTTC
>-|-|TRBJ1-1|TRBV2
CASSQNEGLDTEAFF
TGTGCCAGCAGCCAAAATGAAGGACTTGACACTGAAGCTTTCTTT
>-|-|TRBJ2-1|TRBV18
CASSPFNLLNSYNEQFF
TGTGCCAGCTCACCATTTAATCTCCTTAACTCCTACAATGAGCAGTTCTTC
>-|-|TRBJ1-1|TRBV7-9
CASSSGVGATEAFF
TGTGCCAGCAGCTCGGGAGTAGGGGCCACTGAAGCTTTCTTT
>-|TRBD2|TRBJ2-1|TRBV6-4
CASSEELAGGEQFF
TGTGCCAGCAGTGAGGAACTAGCGGGAGGGGAGCAGTTCTTC
>-|TRBD2|TRBJ2-1|TRBV7-2
CASRKGLAGMVTDEQFF
TGTGCCAGCAGAAAGGGACTAGCGGGAATGGTTACCGATGAGCAGTTCTTC
>-|-|TRBJ2-1|TRBV28
CASSFRTDNEQFF
TGTGCCAGCAGTTTCCGGACAGACAATGAGCAGTTCTTC
>-|-|TRBJ2-1|TRBV14
CASSRGSSSYNEQFF
TGTGCCAGCAGCCGAGGTTCGAGCTCCTACAATGAGCAGTTCTTC
>once|TRBD2|TRBJ2-1|TRBV19
CASSRAGGSYNEQFF
TGTGCCAGTAGTAGAGCGGGAGGAAGTTACAATGAGCAGTTCTTC
>-|TRBD1|TRBJ2-1|TRBV18
CASSRKQGNEQFF
TGTGCCAGCTCACGTAAACAGGGGAATGAGCAGTTCTTC
>once|-|TRBJ2-4|TRBV2
CASSTRDWGAKNIQYF
TGTGCCAGCAGTACGCGGGACTGGGGGGCCAAAAACATTCAGTACTTC
>-|TRBD2|TRBJ2-3|TRBV6-5
CASTSGRPDTQYF
TGTGCCAGCACTAGCGGGAGGCCAGATACGCAGTATTTT
>-|-|TRBJ2-2|TRBV6-6
CASRAGELFF
TGTGCCAGCCGAGCCGGGGAGCTGTTTTTT
>-|TRBD2|TRBJ2-7|TRBV27
CASSNSGTSYKEQYF
TGTGCCAGCAGTAACTCCGGGACTAGCTATAAAGAGCAGTACTTC
>-|TRBD2|TRBJ2-7|TRBV4-1
CASSQGGTSFYEQYF
TGCGCCAGCAGCCAAGGCGGGACTAGCTTCTACGAGCAGTACTTC
>once|-|TRBJ1-5|TRBV7-8
CASSPRTPNQPQHF
TGTGCCAGCAGCCCTAGGACACCGAATCAGCCCCAGCATTTT
>few|TRBD1|TRBJ1-4|TRBV2
CASSEDRGGEKLFF
TGTGCCAGCAGTGAAGACAGGGGTGGTGAAAAACTGTTTTTT
>-|-|TRBJ1-5|TRBV6-6
CASSYLVSNQPQHF
TGTGCCAGCAGTTACTTAGTAAGCAATCAGCCCCAGCATTTT
>-|TRBD2|TRBJ2-1|TRBV27
CASSLQVLLAGGGTYNEQFF
TGTGCCAGCAGTTTACAGGTTCTGCTAGCGGGAGGGGGGACCTACAATGAGCAGTTCTTC
>-|-|TRBJ2-7|TRBV7-6
CASSGGPFGMEQYF
TGTGCCAGCAGCGGGGGCCCCTTTGGTATGGAGCAGTACTTC
>-|-|TRBJ2-1|TRBV4-1
CASRGRRGSYNEQFF
TGCGCCAGCAGGGGGAGGCGGGGCTCCTACAATGAGCAGTTCTTC
>-|-|TRBJ1-1|TRBV27
CASSFSSFGVNTEAFF
TGTGCCAGCAGTTTTAGCAGCTTCGGGGTGAACACTGAAGCTTTCTTT
>-|-|TRBJ1-1|TRBV11-2
CASSLRFQSTRNMNTEAFF
TGTGCCAGCAGCTTACGATTTCAGTCGACTCGGAACATGAACACTGAAGCTTTCTTT
>-|TRBD1|TRBJ1-1|TRBV28
CASSIRTGTNLKAFF
TGTGCCAGCAGTATCCGGACAGGAACCAACTTAAAAGCTTTCTTT
>-|TRBD1|TRBJ2-7|TRBV7-2
CASSWGGQGSYEQYF
TGTGCCAGCAGTTGGGGGGGACAGGGCTCCTACGAGCAGTACTTC
>-|-|TRBJ2-7|TRBV4-1
CASSQTQGTYEQYF
TGCGCCAGCAGCCAAACACAGGGTACCTACGAGCAGTACTTC
>-|TRBD2|TRBJ2-1|TRBV9
CASSPTSGFNEQFF
TGTGCCAGCAGCCCGACTAGCGGGTTCAATGAGCAGTTCTTC
>-|-|TRBJ2-5|TRBV28
CASSPNGVGRETQYF
TGTGCCAGCAGCCCGAACGGGGTGGGCCGGGAGACCCAGTACTTC
>once|TRBD1|TRBJ2-4|TRBV2
CASSESGQGIAKNIQYF
TGTGCCAGCAGTGAATCGGGACAGGGCATAGCCAAAAACATTCAGTACTTC
>-|-|TRBJ1-3|TRBV18
CASSRTVSGNTIYF
TGTGCCAGCTCACGGACAGTCTCTGGAAACACCATATATTTT
>-|TRBD2|TRBJ2-3|TRBV27
CASSERLAATDTQYF
TGTGCCAGCAGTGAAAGACTAGCGGCCACAGATACGCAGTATTTT